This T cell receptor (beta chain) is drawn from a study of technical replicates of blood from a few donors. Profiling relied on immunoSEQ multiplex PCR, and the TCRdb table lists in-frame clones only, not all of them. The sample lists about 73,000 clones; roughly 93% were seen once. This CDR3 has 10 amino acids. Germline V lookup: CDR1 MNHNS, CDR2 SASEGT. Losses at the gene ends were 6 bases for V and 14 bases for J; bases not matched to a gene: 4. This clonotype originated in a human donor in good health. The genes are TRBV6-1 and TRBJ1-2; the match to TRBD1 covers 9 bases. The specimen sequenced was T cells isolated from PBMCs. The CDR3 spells CASRGDRETF. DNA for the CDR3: TGTGCCAGCAGGGGGGACAGGGAAACCTTC.